This entry lists 9 T cell receptor beta chains sequenced from one sample in a study of cytomegalovirus exposure and HLA in healthy donors. In the PCR, 60 Vbeta and 13 Jbeta primers were used. The table came from immunoSEQ multiplex PCR; TCRdb's copy has only in-frame clones and leaves some out. The repertoire has some 150,000 clones, approximately 78% of them found once; the top ten carry about 3.4%. The sample was PBMCs. The receptors come from a man between 18 and 29 years old in good health and CMV-seropositive.

The chain is built from TRBV6-5 and TRBJ2-1; maybe TRBD1 (6 bases). Trimming removed 2 bases from V and 9 bases from J, with 20 bases in between. The CDR3 contains 16 residues. Germline V gives CDR1 MNHEY, CDR2 SVGAGI. The CDR3 DNA follows: TGTGCCAGCAGTTACAGTCCGGACAGTTCTCCGGGTGAGCAGTTCTTC. This codes for CASSYSPDSSPGEQFF.

The chain is built from TRBV6-5 and TRBJ2-1, with D possibly being TRBD1 (6 bases). The CDR3 contains 14 residues. V was clipped by 5 bases and J by 4 bases, with 12 bases between them. Germline V gene lookup returns CDR1 MNHEY and CDR2 SVGAGI. CDR3 DNA sequence: TGTGCCAGCAGTCCACGGACAGTTTACAATGAGCAGTTCTTC. It translates to CASSPRTVYNEQFF.

The chain combines TRBV19 with TRBJ2-7, with 7 bases aligning to TRBD2. This CDR3 is built from 13 residues. CDR1 is LNHDA, CDR2 SQIVND, per germline (reference sequence). Losses at the gene ends were 7 bases for V and 2 bases for J; bases not matched to a gene: 5. Here the CDR3 DNA reads TGTGCCAGTACTCGAGCGGGGACCTACGAGCAGTACTTC. This codes for CASTRAGTYEQYF.

This clone showed up just a few times. The chain joins TRBV6-5 to TRBJ1-1; D is unclear. Trimming left V 6 bases short and J 1 base short, with 9 bases between. The CDR3 is 13 residues long. CDR1 is MNHEY and CDR2 is SVGAGI in the germline V gene. In DNA, the CDR3 is TGTGCCAGCAGGCGACTCGGGAACACTGAAGCTTTCTTT. The encoded protein is CASRRLGNTEAFF.

The chain joins TRBV19 to TRBJ2-5; D is possibly TRBD1 (5 bases). Germline loops: CDR1 LNHDA, CDR2 SQIVND (reference sequence). This CDR3 comprises 15 residues. Trimming pared 6 bases from V and 0 bases from J, leaving 14 bases between. The DNA for the CDR3 is TGTGCCAGTAGCCCAGGGAATTGGGACCAAGAGACCCAGTACTTC. This translates into CASSPGNWDQETQYF.

This chain joins TRBV10-2 and TRBJ2-3; tentative D call: TRBD2 (5 bases). The V end was cut by 0 bases, the J end by 0 bases, with 22 bases between. Germline CDR1 is WSHSY and CDR2 is SAAADI. The CDR3 contains 20 residues. The CDR3 reads CASSESIRMFNRESTDTQYF. As DNA, the CDR3 is TGCGCCAGCAGTGAGTCGATCCGGATGTTCAACCGGGAAAGCACAGATACGCAGTATTTT.

The CDR3 loop is CASSFSSGSNEQFF. CDR3 sequence (DNA): TGCGCCAGCAGCTTCTCTAGCGGGAGCAATGAGCAGTTCTTC. This chain links TRBV5-1 with TRBJ2-1, with 10 nucleotides matching TRBD2. The CDR3 is 14 residues long. With 2 bases clipped from V and 6 bases from J, the junction kept 2 bases outside the gene matches. Germline values: CDR1 SGHRS, CDR2 YFSETQ.

The chain carries TRBV5-1 and TRBJ1-2, with 10 bases lining up with TRBD1. This CDR3 spans 16 amino acids. Germline V lookup: CDR1 SGHRS, CDR2 YFSETQ. V shed 5 bases, J shed 2 bases, and the junction held 9 bases outside the gene matches. The chain's CDR3 is CASRSGTGALNYGYTF. For the CDR3, the DNA is TGCGCCAGCAGGTCAGGGACAGGGGCCCTGAACTATGGCTACACCTTC.

This chain joins TRBV6-1 and TRBJ2-7, with TRBD2 matching 10 bases. The V and J ends lost 1 base and 3 bases, in that order; junction bases with no gene match: 3. This CDR3 is 15 amino acids long. Germline CDR1 MNHNS, CDR2 SASEGT. The CDR3 sequence: CASSEGSSGSYEQYF. The CDR3 DNA sequence: TGTGCCAGCAGTGAAGGGTCTAGCGGGAGCTACGAGCAGTACTTC.